The 17 T cell receptor beta chains below come from one sample, sequenced in a study of blood T cell repertoires in COVID-19. Assay: immunoSEQ multiplex PCR; the TCRdb copy retains only in-frame clones and omits some. In the table there are about 140,000 clones, under 90% of which are singletons. The sequencing input was peripheral blood. All receptors derive from a human donor in a cohort sampled during active COVID-19.

The chain joins TRBV6-5 to TRBJ2-7, with D possibly TRBD2 on 6 matching bases. Germline V gene sequence: CDR1 MNHEY, CDR2 SVGAGI. This CDR3 is built from 13 residues. V dropped 6 bases and J dropped 0 bases, with 9 bases sitting between them. The CDR3 reads CASRISGSYEQYF. DNA of the CDR3: TGTGCCAGCAGAATTAGCGGCTCCTACGAGCAGTACTTC.

This clone came up a few times. This CDR3 reads CASSGGPMGTVGTEAFF. The CDR3 bases are TGTGCCAGCAGCGGAGGACCCATGGGGACAGTGGGCACTGAAGCTTTCTTT. The chain is built from TRBV9 and TRBJ1-1, with TRBD1 matching over 7 bases. The V and J ends lost 3 bases and 4 bases, in that order; junction bases with no gene match: 15. The CDR3 extends over 17 amino acids. The germline V gene has CDR1 SGDLS and CDR2 YYNGEE. Together with reference TRBV9 and TRBJ1-1, the CDR3 gives the full variable domain: DSGVTQTPKHLITATGQRVTLRCSPRSGDLSVYWYQQSLDQGLQFLIQYYNGEERAKGNILERFSAQQFPDLHSELNLSSLELGDSALYFCASSGGPMGTVGTEAFFGQGTRLTVV.

CDR3 in DNA: TGTGCCAGTAGTATCATCAACTCTGCCTATGGCTACACCTTC. Its protein is CASSIINSAYGYTF. V and J are TRBV19 and TRBJ1-2; D gene uncertain. CDR1 and CDR2 from the germline V gene are LNHDA and SQIVND (reference sequence). The CDR3 totals 14 residues. Trimming cost V 3 bases and J 4 bases, with 12 bases left between them.

The V gene is TRBV9, the J gene TRBJ1-2; unclear D gene. V lost 3 bases to trimming and J lost 0 bases, with 12 bases between them. The length of the CDR3 is 15 residues. The germline CDR1 and CDR2 sequences are SGDLS and YYNGEE. As DNA, the CDR3 is TGTGCCAGCAGCGCGAGCTCCGGAGCTAACTATGGCTACACCTTC. It encodes CASSASSGANYGYTF. Complete variable domain (other parts from reference TRBV9 and TRBJ1-2): DSGVTQTPKHLITATGQRVTLRCSPRSGDLSVYWYQQSLDQGLQFLIQYYNGEERAKGNILERFSAQQFPDLHSELNLSSLELGDSALYFCASSASSGANYGYTFGSGTRLTVV.

The chain employs TRBV29-1 and TRBJ2-3, with D possibly matching TRBD2 (5 bases). Trimming took 3 bases from V and 9 from J, leaving 13 bases between them. From germline, CDR1 is SQVTM and CDR2 ANQGSEA. The CDR3 loop spans 12 amino acids. CDR3 nucleotide sequence: TGCAGCGTTGATAAGTCTAGCCGGACGCAGTATTTT. It yields the protein CSVDKSSRTQYF.

This clone was observed a single time. This sequence joins TRBV7-2 and TRBJ1-2, with D perhaps matching TRBD1 (5 bases). Germline lookup yields CDR1 SGHTA and CDR2 FQGNSA. CDR3 size: 17 residues. V shed 3 bases and J shed 4 bases, with 21 bases lying between them. CDR3 in DNA: TGTGCCAGCAGCTTCGGGGGTCCCGGGACTTTATTCTATGGCTACACCTTC. This translates into CASSFGGPGTLFYGYTF.

This chain uses TRBV28 with TRBJ2-5; 7 bases map to TRBD1. This CDR3 contains 15 residues. After removal of 5 bases from V and 5 bases from J, the junction contained 11 bases not matched to a gene. Germline V gives CDR1 MDHEN, CDR2 SYDVKM. The CDR3 spells CASSTLTGARETQYF. The CDR3 DNA follows: TGTGCCAGCAGTACGCTAACAGGGGCGCGGGAGACCCAGTACTTC.

This chain uses TRBV28 with TRBJ1-2, with 12 bases identical to TRBD1. V dropped 2 bases and J dropped 6; count of bases not matched to a gene: 10. CDR3 size: 17 residues. The germline gives CDR1 MDHEN, CDR2 SYDVKM. The CDR3 DNA reads as TGTGCCAGCAGTTTAGGGGACAGGGGGCGCGTGGGAAATGGCTACACCTTC. Amino acid sequence: CASSLGDRGRVGNGYTF.

The chain combines TRBV2 with TRBJ1-6, with D possibly TRBD1 on 6 matching bases. From germline, CDR1 is SNHLY and CDR2 FYNNEI. V was pared by 7 bases and J by 8 bases, with 15 bases between. The CDR3 loop spans 14 amino acids. CDR3 coding DNA: TGTGCCAGCACCAAGGACAGAGAATATTCACCCCTCCACTTT. Its protein is CASTKDREYSPLHF.

The chain's CDR3 is CASTNAGLMNTEAFF. The CDR3 coding sequence is TGTGCCAGCACCAACGCAGGCCTCATGAACACTGAAGCTTTCTTT. The rearrangement links TRBV6-5 to TRBJ1-1; D ambiguous. CDR1 is MNHEY and CDR2 is SVGAGI in the germline V gene. V was pared by 7 bases and J by 0 bases, with 15 bases between. CDR3 length: 15 amino acids.

The sample holds one count of this clone. The rearrangement joins TRBV9 to TRBJ1-2, with D uncertain. This CDR3 is built from 14 residues. Trimming cost V 0 bases and J 4 bases, with 10 bases left between them. Germline CDR1 SGDLS, CDR2 YYNGEE. The CDR3 DNA reads TGTGCCAGCAGCGTAGGAGGGTCAAGCTATGGCTACACCTTC. Its protein product is CASSVGGSSYGYTF.

The V gene is TRBV2, the J gene TRBJ1-5; no firm D call. V lost 4 bases, J lost 0 bases, and 7 bases lay in between. Per the germline V gene, CDR1 is SNHLY and CDR2 is FYNNEI. The CDR3 length is 14 residues. CDR3 nucleotides: TGTGCCAGCAGTGGACTGTATAGCAATCAGCCCCAGCATTTT. As protein: CASSGLYSNQPQHF.

The rearrangement links TRBV9 to TRBJ2-2, with 7 bases that match TRBD2. CDR1 SGDLS and CDR2 YYNGEE come from the germline V gene. The V and J ends lost 6 bases and 5 bases, in that order; junction bases with no gene match: 10. The CDR3 extends over 15 amino acids. The CDR3 nucleotides are TGTGCCAGCACCCCACGGGGGGTGGAGACCGGGGAGCTGTTTTTT. Protein sequence: CASTPRGVETGELFF.

A few counts support this clone. The gene calls are TRBV5-1 and TRBJ2-1; TRBD2 agrees at 9 bases. This CDR3 is 15 amino acids long. Germline lookup yields CDR1 SGHRS and CDR2 YFSETQ. Trimming took 0 bases from V and 7 from J; bases not matched to a gene: 5. CDR3 sequence reads: CASSLEGGRGNEQFF. Written as DNA, the CDR3 is TGCGCCAGCAGCTTGGAGGGCGGGAGGGGGAATGAGCAGTTCTTC.

The chain links TRBV6-6 to TRBJ2-7; possible D gene TRBD2, 5 bases. V was trimmed by 5 bases and J by 9 bases, leaving 17 bases between them. Germline CDR1 reads MNHNY; CDR2 reads SVGAGI (reference sequence). The CDR3 covers 13 residues. The CDR3 loop reads CASSPPDSFGQYF. Here the CDR3 DNA reads TGTGCCAGCAGTCCCCCGGACTCTTTCGGGCAGTACTTC.

The genes are TRBV15 and TRBJ2-7; TRBD1 aligns across 7 bases. CDR3 length: 15 residues. Germline assignment: CDR1 LNHNV and CDR2 YYDKDF (reference sequence). Unmatched junction bases numbered 12, after V lost 1 base and J lost 9 bases. The CDR3 protein is CATSRVQDPGQWQYF. The CDR3 bases are TGTGCCACCAGCAGAGTGCAAGACCCGGGACAGTGGCAGTACTTC.

V usage is TRBV15 and J usage is TRBJ1-2; D possibly corresponds to TRBD1 (5 bases). CDR1 and CDR2 from the germline V gene are LNHNV and YYDKDF (reference sequence). Trimming cost V 1 base and J 6 bases, with 24 bases left between them. This CDR3 has 18 residues. CDR3 sequence (DNA): TGTGCCACCAGCAGAGCCTTACTCGAAGGGACCGGAGGGAATGGCTACACCTTC. Amino acids: CATSRALLEGTGGNGYTF.